These 20 T cell receptor beta chains came from one sample sequenced in a study of T cell repertoires in aging, cancer and after chemotherapy. Multiplex touch-down PCR with TRB-A/B primers amplified rearranged V-D-J TRB sequences. TCRdb itself ran the multiplex PCR reads through MiXCR, one entry per CDR3 protein. The table records almost 9,500 distinct CDR3 sequences, over 30% of them present only once. The template was genomic DNA from peripheral blood, not RNA. Specimen: blood. These receptors were taken from a human donor in good health.

The chain carries TRBV6-1 and TRBJ2-7; maybe TRBD2 (6 bases). The length of the CDR3 is 14 residues. Germline values: CDR1 MNHNS, CDR2 SASEGT. The chain's CDR3 is CTSSEAAGPPEQYV. Written as DNA, the CDR3 is TGTACCAGCAGTGAAGCGGCGGGACCACCCGAGCAGTACGTC.

The chain employs TRBV4-3 and TRBJ1-6; a weak D match, TRBD1 (5 bases). There are 16 residues in the CDR3. Trimming left V 0 bases short and J 5 bases short, with 11 bases between. Germline loops: CDR1 LGHNA, CDR2 YSLEER. The CDR3 loop is CASSQDVRGDNSPLHF. The DNA of the CDR3 is TGCGCCAGCAGCCAAGACGTTCGGGGGGATAATTCACCCCTCCACTTT.

Concerning this clonotype itself: One end of the junction is discordant with germline, which a read error may explain. The V gene is TRBV30, the J gene TRBJ2-3, with 7 bases aligning to TRBD2. CDR1 is GTSNPN and CDR2 is SVGIG in the germline V gene (reference sequence). The CDR3 has 14 amino acids. CDR3: CAWSETSRTDTKYF. DNA for the CDR3: TGTGCCTGGAGTGAGACTAGCCGCACAGATACGAAGTATTTT.

The chain uses TRBV10-3 and TRBJ2-7; the D gene is possibly TRBD1 (6 bases). V gave up 2 bases and J gave up 0 bases, with 8 bases separating them. The CDR3 sequence is 14 residues long. Germline V gene sequence: CDR1 ENHRY, CDR2 SYGVKD. The CDR3 DNA reads as TGTGCCATCAGTGAGCAGGGGAGCTCCTACGAGCAGTACGTC. It specifies CAISEQGSSYEQYV.

The chain combines TRBV6-1 with TRBJ1-6, with a possible D match to TRBD1 (5 bases). Germline V gene sequence: CDR1 MNHNS, CDR2 SASEGT. Trimming pared 7 bases from V and 7 bases from J, leaving 20 bases between. This CDR3 is built from 16 residues. CDR3 coding DNA: TGTGCCAGCACTCCCGGGACGCCCGCGGGGAATTCACCCCTCCACTTT. Protein sequence: CASTPGTPAGNSPLHF.

Only a few counts were recorded for this clonotype. The chain recombines TRBV29-1 with TRBJ2-1; 9 nucleotides match TRBD1. Trimming cost V 5 bases and J 8 bases; bases outside gene matches: 7. Germline values: CDR1 SQVTM, CDR2 ANQGSEA. The CDR3 runs 13 residues. Written as DNA, the CDR3 is TGCAGCGTTTTTGGACAGGGGATCGATGAGCAGTTCTTC. Its translation is CSVFGQGIDEQFF.

CDR3 nucleotides: TGTGCCAGCAGCACAGATGGAAACACCATATATTTT. Protein sequence: CASSTDGNTIYF. This rearrangement joins TRBV12-3 or TRBV12-4 to TRBJ1-3; D is unclear. V lost 6 bases and J 3 bases, leaving 6 bases between the germline ends. The CDR3 extends over 12 amino acids.

The V gene is TRBV11-2, the J gene TRBJ1-4; 8 bases map to TRBD1. The V and J ends lost 4 bases and 7 bases, in that order; junction bases with no gene match: 5. CDR1 and CDR2 from the germline V gene are SGHAT and FQNNGV. The CDR3 consists of 14 residues. The CDR3 here is CASSYTGGVEKLFF. DNA for the CDR3: TGTGCCAGCAGCTATACAGGGGGAGTTGAAAAACTGTTTTTT.

The chain recombines TRBV6-5 with TRBJ2-1, with 11 bases matching TRBD2. The ends lost 2 bases at V and 8 bases at J; junction bases unmatched: 8. The CDR3 consists of 16 residues. Germline assignment: CDR1 MNHEY and CDR2 SVGAGI. The CDR3 nucleotides read TGTGCCAGCAGTTACATGACTAGCGGGGAAAAGGATGAGCAGTTCTTC. This gives the protein CASSYMTSGEKDEQFF.

A few counts support this clonotype. The chain employs TRBV12-3 or TRBV12-4 and TRBJ2-7; D uncertain. CDR3 length equals 10 residues. Deletions cut 9 bases from V and 0 bases from J, with 3 bases between. The CDR3 nucleotides are TGTGCCAGGGCCTCCTACGAGCAGTACGTC. Translation gives CARASYEQYV.

The chain has TRBV7-9 and TRBJ1-1; D not resolved. Germline V gene lookup returns CDR1 SEHNR and CDR2 FQNEAQ (reference sequence). V lost 1 base to trimming and J lost 5 bases, with 11 bases between them. This CDR3 is 14 amino acids long. The CDR3 DNA sequence: TGTGCCAGCAGCTTAGTAGGCTCTAAGACTGAAGCTTTCTTT. Its translation: CASSLVGSKTEAFF.

The chain carries TRBV7-2 and TRBJ2-3; perhaps TRBD2 as D (5 bases). The CDR3 runs 15 residues. Per germline, CDR1 SGHTA and CDR2 FQGNSA. V lost 2 bases to trimming and J lost 7 bases, with 16 bases between them. The CDR3 here is CASSLSRTLRNTQYF. CDR3 coding DNA: TGTGCCAGCAGCTTATCGCGGACTCTTCGAAATACGCAGTATTTT.

The chain combines TRBV5-6 with TRBJ1-5; TRBD1 matches at 7 bases. V lost 3 bases, J lost 5 bases, and 5 bases stayed unmatched. CDR3 length: 14 amino acids. Germline-derived CDR1 and CDR2 are SGHDT and YYEEEE. CDR3 coding DNA: TGTGCCAGCAGCTCGGGACAGAAGCATCAGCCCCAGCATTTT. Translated: CASSSGQKHQPQHF.

This clonotype was observed a few times. The chain recombines TRBV5-4 with TRBJ1-5; D is possibly TRBD1 (6 bases). Looked up from germline, CDR1 is SGHNT and CDR2 is YYREEE (reference sequence). V lost 3 bases, J lost 5 bases, and 18 bases lay in between. The CDR3 is 16 residues long. In DNA, the CDR3 is TGTGCCAGCAGCTACCGGGGGGCTGGTCATCATCAGCCCCAGCATTTT. Translation gives CASSYRGAGHHQPQHF.

This chain connects TRBV6-5 to TRBJ1-1; D is perhaps TRBD1 (6 bases). Germline CDR1 is MNHEY and CDR2 is SVGAGI. V lost 6 bases and J 4 bases, leaving 21 bases between the germline ends. The length of the CDR3 is 16 residues. Written as DNA, the CDR3 is TGTGCCAGCAGGCACCGGGACACTCTTGTCGGCACTGAAGCTTTCTTT. Protein product: CASRHRDTLVGTEAFF.

The chain employs TRBV5-1 and TRBJ2-7; no reliable D call. Trimming left V 0 bases short and J 3 bases short, with 7 bases between. The CDR3 loop spans 13 amino acids. The germline gives CDR1 SGHRS, CDR2 YFSETQ. The CDR3 DNA is TGCGCCAGCAGCTTGGATTTGGGCTACGAGCAGTACGTC. This encodes CASSLDLGYEQYV.

The rearrangement joins TRBV20-1 to TRBJ2-1; 8 positions agree with TRBD2. V shed 5 bases, J shed 2 bases, and the junction held 5 bases outside the gene matches. The germline V gene has CDR1 DFQATT and CDR2 SNEGSKA (reference sequence). This CDR3 has 14 amino acids. CDR3 residues: CSAPGREAYNEQFF. The CDR3 nucleotides are TGCAGTGCTCCCGGGAGGGAAGCCTACAATGAGCAGTTCTTC.

This chain uses TRBV20-1 with TRBJ1-1, with D possibly being TRBD1 (6 bases). There are 12 residues in the CDR3. Germline CDR1 reads DFQATT; CDR2 reads SNEGSKA (reference sequence). V was trimmed by 6 bases and J by 10 bases, leaving 18 bases between them. DNA of the CDR3: TGCAGTGCCACCCGGGGGGCCGGTGCAGCTTTCTTT. Its protein is CSATRGAGAAFF.

This clonotype was counted once. The V call is TRBV6-5, the J call TRBJ1-1; D remains unclear. This CDR3 contains 15 residues. Trimming left V 2 bases short and J 0 bases short, with 10 bases between. Per the germline V gene, CDR1 is MNHEY and CDR2 is SVGAGI. CDR3 sequence reads: CASSYVVGLNTEAFF. The CDR3 nucleotides read TGTGCCAGCAGTTACGTGGTAGGCCTGAACACTGAAGCTTTCTTT.

This clonotype was observed a handful of times. The rearrangement joins TRBV30 to TRBJ2-3, with D perhaps TRBD2 (6 bases). The CDR3 loop spans 15 amino acids. From germline, CDR1 is GTSNPN and CDR2 SVGIG (reference sequence). Trimming took 2 bases from V and 6 from J, leaving 18 bases between them. The CDR3 loop is CAWSSFGLWTDTQYF. For the CDR3, the DNA is TGTGCCTGGAGTAGTTTTGGACTATGGACTGATACGCAGTATTTT. Complete variable domain (other parts from reference TRBV30 and TRBJ2-3): SQTIHQWPATLVQPVGSPLSLECTVEGTSNPNLYWYRQAAGRGLQLLFYSVGIGQISSEVPQNLSASRPQDRQFILSSKKLLLSDSGFYLCAWSSFGLWTDTQYFGPGTRLTVL.